The rows below give T cell receptor beta chains drawn from one sample of a study of blood T cell repertoires in COVID-19. The protocol was immunoSEQ multiplex PCR, while the TCRdb copy is restricted to in-frame clones and leaves out a portion. This sample has about 210,000 clones, with roughly 75% found just once. Source material: peripheral blood. The receptors come from a woman aged 65 to 85 with acute or convalescent COVID-19. CDR3s include the opening cysteine and the closing phenylalanine or tryptophan. A D gene is named only where the DNA matches it firmly. Size is omitted from some rows. Given values are once, few, many or a class for expanded clones.

D	J	size	V	CDR3	DNA
TRBD1	TRBJ2-3	few	TRBV7-2	CASSPGQGAADTQYF	TGTGCCAGCAGCCCGGGACAGGGGGCTGCGGATACGCAGTATTTT
.	TRBJ1-5	.	TRBV6-1	CASSEWGVPNQPQHF	TGTGCCAGCAGTGAATGGGGGGTTCCCAATCAGCCCCAGCATTTT
TRBD2	TRBJ2-7	.	TRBV7-3	CASSLRLRMLAGVPTPYEQYF	TGTGCCAGCAGCTTAAGGCTGCGAATGCTAGCGGGGGTCCCGACTCCCTACGAGCAGTACTTC
.	TRBJ1-2	.	TRBV5-4	CASSLVGGSGGYTF	TGTGCCAGCAGCTTGGTGGGGGGATCCGGCGGCTACACCTTC
.	TRBJ1-1	.	TRBV12-3/TRBV12-4	CASSNGDSEAFF	TGTGCCAGCAGTAACGGTGACTCTGAAGCTTTCTTT
TRBD2	TRBJ2-7	few	TRBV3-1/TRBV3-2	CASSGASGGANEQYF	TGTGCCAGCAGCGGGGCTAGCGGGGGGGCCAACGAGCAGTACTTC
TRBD1	TRBJ1-1	.	TRBV2	CASSQGTEETFF	TGTGCCAGCAGTCAAGGGACAGAAGAGACTTTCTTT
TRBD1	TRBJ2-7	few	TRBV24-1	CATSPRDSDYEQYF	TGTGCCACCAGTCCCCGGGACAGTGACTACGAGCAGTACTTC
TRBD1	TRBJ2-5	.	TRBV19	CASSPTPTGAWETQYF	TGTGCCAGTAGTCCCACTCCGACAGGGGCCTGGGAGACCCAGTACTTC
TRBD1	TRBJ2-7	.	TRBV18	CASSTGEAYEQYF	TGTGCCAGCTCGACAGGGGAGGCCTACGAGCAGTACTTC
TRBD2	TRBJ2-1	.	TRBV6-2/TRBV6-3	CASSYSTFGTSGAYNEQFF	TGTGCCAGCAGTTACTCCACTTTCGGGACTAGCGGGGCCTACAATGAGCAGTTCTTC
TRBD2	TRBJ2-1	few	TRBV5-1	CASSRIDGGAKGSYNEQFF	TGCGCCAGCAGCCGTATTGACGGGGGGGCAAAGGGCTCCTACAATGAGCAGTTCTTC
TRBD1	TRBJ2-4	.	TRBV24-1	CATSDPRQGNIQYF	TGTGCCACCAGTGATCCGAGACAGGGGAACATTCAGTACTTC
.	TRBJ2-5	.	TRBV6-5	CASSLGRETQYF	TGTGCCAGCAGTCTAGGTCGGGAGACCCAGTACTTC
TRBD1	TRBJ2-3	.	TRBV6-1	CASSESTGQGAHTQYF	TGTGCCAGCAGTGAAAGTACAGGACAGGGGGCACATACGCAGTATTTT
TRBD1	TRBJ2-1	.	TRBV18	CASSPGTGLYNEQFF	TGTGCCAGCTCACCCGGGACAGGGTTATACAATGAGCAGTTCTTC
.	TRBJ1-5	few	TRBV2	CASSERSVRTSPIFSNQPQHF	TGTGCCAGCAGTGAAAGGTCGGTCAGGACTAGCCCAATTTTTAGCAATCAGCCCCAGCATTTT
TRBD1	TRBJ1-2	.	TRBV7-2	CASSRTGVNYGYTF	TGTGCCAGCAGCCGGACAGGGGTGAACTATGGCTACACCTTC
TRBD1	TRBJ2-3	.	TRBV30	CAWSTGEGTDTQYF	TGTGCCTGGAGTACAGGGGAAGGGACAGATACGCAGTATTTT
.	TRBJ2-7	.	TRBV29-1	CSVGGQQYEQYF	TGCAGCGTTGGAGGACAGCAATACGAGCAGTACTTC
TRBD1	TRBJ2-6	.	TRBV2	CASRAAGQGAYSGANVLTF	TGTGCCAGCAGGGCCGCGGGACAGGGGGCTTACTCTGGGGCCAACGTCCTGACTTTC
TRBD2	TRBJ2-7	.	TRBV6-5	CASSYSAGTRMNEQYF	TGTGCCAGCAGTTACTCGGCCGGGACTAGGATGAACGAGCAGTACTTC
TRBD2	TRBJ2-3	once	TRBV10-3	CAISLGLGTDTQYF	TGTGCCATCAGTTTGGGACTAGGGACAGATACGCAGTATTTT
TRBD1	TRBJ2-1	.	TRBV6-6	CASSRDRGDEQFF	TGTGCCAGCAGCCGGGACAGGGGCGATGAGCAGTTCTTC
.	TRBJ1-1	.	TRBV2	CASSEAPPWGGSGNTEAFF	TGTGCCAGCAGTGAAGCGCCTCCGTGGGGAGGGTCGGGGAACACTGAAGCTTTCTTT